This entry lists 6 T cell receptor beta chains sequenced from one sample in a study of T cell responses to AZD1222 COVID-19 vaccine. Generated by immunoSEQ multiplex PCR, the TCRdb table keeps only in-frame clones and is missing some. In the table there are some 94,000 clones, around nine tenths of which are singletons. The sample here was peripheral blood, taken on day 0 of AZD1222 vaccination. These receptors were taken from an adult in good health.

CDR3 sequence reads: CATSDLKGVQETQYF. The DNA for the CDR3 is TGTGCCACCAGTGATTTGAAGGGGGTTCAAGAGACCCAGTACTTC. The chain recombines TRBV24-1 with TRBJ2-5; D is perhaps TRBD1 (6 bases). The V end was cut by 0 bases, the J end by 2 bases, with 9 bases between. Germline V gives CDR1 KGHDR, CDR2 SFDVKD. CDR3 length: 15 residues.

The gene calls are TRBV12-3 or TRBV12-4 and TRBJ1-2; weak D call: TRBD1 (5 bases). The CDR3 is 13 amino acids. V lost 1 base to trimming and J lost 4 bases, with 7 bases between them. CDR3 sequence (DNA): TGTGCCAGCAGTTTAGGGGGCCTCTATGGCTACACCTTC. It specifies CASSLGGLYGYTF.

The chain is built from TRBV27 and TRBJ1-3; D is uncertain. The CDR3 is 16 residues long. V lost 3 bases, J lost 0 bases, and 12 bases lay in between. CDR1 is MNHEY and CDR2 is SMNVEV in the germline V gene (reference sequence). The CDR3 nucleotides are TGTGCCAGCAGTTTGCGGAGCCCCTACTCTGGAAACACCATATATTTT. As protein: CASSLRSPYSGNTIYF.

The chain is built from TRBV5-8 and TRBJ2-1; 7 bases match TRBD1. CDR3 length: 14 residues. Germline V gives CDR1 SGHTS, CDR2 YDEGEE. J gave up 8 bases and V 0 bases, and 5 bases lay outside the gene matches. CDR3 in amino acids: CASSLGQGHDEQFF. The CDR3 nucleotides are TGTGCCAGCAGCTTGGGACAGGGACATGATGAGCAGTTCTTC. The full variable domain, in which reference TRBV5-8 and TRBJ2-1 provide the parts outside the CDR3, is EAGVTQSPTHLIKTRGQQATLRCSPISGHTSVYWYQQALGLGLQFLLWYDEGEERNRGNFPPRFSGRQFPNYSSELNVNALELEDSALYLCASSLGQGHDEQFFGPGTRLTVL.

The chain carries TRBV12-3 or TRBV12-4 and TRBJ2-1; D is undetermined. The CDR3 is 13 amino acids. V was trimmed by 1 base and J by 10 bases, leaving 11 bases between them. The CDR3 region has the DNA TGTGCCAGCAGTTTAGTGGAGATCGGGGAGCAGTTCTTC. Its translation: CASSLVEIGEQFF.

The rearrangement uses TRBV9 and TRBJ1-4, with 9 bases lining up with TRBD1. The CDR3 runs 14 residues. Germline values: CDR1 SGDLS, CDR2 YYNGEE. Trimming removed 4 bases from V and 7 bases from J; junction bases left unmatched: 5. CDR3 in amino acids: CASSTPGQGEKLFF. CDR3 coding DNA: TGTGCCAGCAGCACTCCGGGACAGGGTGAAAAACTGTTTTTT.